The present T cell receptor beta chain was sequenced within a study of shared T cell receptors in the human thymus. The CDR3 consists of 13 residues. CDR1 is MNHEY and CDR2 is SVGAGI in the germline V gene. With 7 bases removed from V and 4 bases from J, the gap between germline ends came to 8 bases. Clones were sequenced by immunoSEQ multiplex PCR, and TCRdb holds only the in-frame ones, with some missing. The sample lists some 400,000 clones, more than 85% seen once, with 0.02% in the top ten. The clonotype comes from a human donor. The chain has TRBV6-5 and TRBJ1-6; no clear D gene. Source material: thymocytes. The CDR3 region is CASTYSYNSPLHF. The CDR3 DNA reads as TGTGCCAGCACATATAGTTATAATTCACCCCTCCACTTT.